The 8 T cell receptor beta chains given below trace back to one sample, sequenced in a study of cytomegalovirus exposure and HLA in healthy donors. Use of 60 Vbeta and 13 Jbeta primers characterized the PCR. The data were produced by immunoSEQ multiplex PCR, yet TCRdb's version contains in-frame clones alone and is incomplete. The data hold around 230,000 clones, with around 76% observed a single time. Sequencing used PBMCs. Receptor source: a middle-aged man in good health and CMV-seropositive.

This clone has only a few counts. The genes are TRBV6-1 and TRBJ1-4, with TRBD1 as a possible D gene (5 bases). The V gene's germline CDR1 is MNHNS and CDR2 SASEGT. With 7 bases removed from V and 7 bases from J, the gap between germline ends came to 10 bases. The CDR3 totals 12 residues. The CDR3 nucleotides read TGTGCCAGCAACGGGGGGGGTGAAAAACTGTTTTTT. Its translation is CASNGGGEKLFF.

The J gene is TRBJ1-1, the V gene TRBV10-1; D is undetermined. With 2 bases removed from V and 2 bases from J, the gap between germline ends came to 9 bases. CDR3 length equals 14 residues. Germline V gene data show CDR1 as WNHNN and CDR2 as SYGVQD (reference sequence). The CDR3 DNA is TGCGCCAGCAGTGAGCCGCCCAGTAACACTGAAGCTTTCTTT. Protein product: CASSEPPSNTEAFF.

This clone has only one observation. This chain links TRBV9 with TRBJ2-1; D possibly corresponds to TRBD2 (5 bases). The CDR3 sequence is 14 residues long. The V and J ends lost 0 bases and 5 bases respectively, with 9 bases between them. Germline assignment: CDR1 SGDLS and CDR2 YYNGEE. CDR3 DNA: TGTGCCAGCAGCGTAGCGGGAATCAACAATGAGCAGTTCTTC. Translating gives CASSVAGINNEQFF.

This chain connects TRBV6-5 to TRBJ1-4; a weak D match, TRBD1 (6 bases). The V gene lost 7 bases and the J gene lost 7 bases, with 16 bases spanning the gap. The CDR3 spans 14 residues. The germline gives CDR1 MNHEY, CDR2 SVGAGI. The CDR3 protein is CASKTGTSGEKLFF. The CDR3 nucleotides are TGTGCCAGCAAAACCGGGACATCGGGTGAAAAACTGTTTTTT.

V gene TRBV5-1 combines with J gene TRBJ2-3, with D perhaps TRBD1 (5 bases). The CDR3 totals 13 residues. CDR1 is SGHRS and CDR2 is YFSETQ in the germline V gene. The V gene lost 2 bases and the J gene lost 2 bases, with 6 bases spanning the gap. The CDR3 is CASSLQDTDTQYF. DNA for the CDR3: TGCGCCAGCAGCTTACAGGACACAGATACGCAGTATTTT.

V gene TRBV6-6 combines with J gene TRBJ2-5; 9 nucleotides match TRBD2. The last part of the DNA fits TRBJ2-7 better; the J call may be wrong. The CDR3 has 16 residues. Germline loops: CDR1 MNHNY, CDR2 SVGAGI (reference sequence). CDR3: CASSYRGAGGKYEQYF. Written as DNA, the CDR3 is TGTGCCAGCAGTTATAGGGGAGCGGGAGGCAAGTACGAGCAGTACTTC.

V gene TRBV15 combines with J gene TRBJ2-1; 8 bases align to TRBD1. The CDR3 has 20 amino acids. Unmatched junction bases numbered 14, after V lost 0 bases and J lost 1 base. Germline values: CDR1 LNHNV, CDR2 YYDKDF (reference sequence). The CDR3 loop reads CATSREQGAIRLRSYNEQFF. The CDR3 DNA is TGTGCCACCAGCAGAGAGCAGGGGGCGATTCGGCTCCGGTCCTACAATGAGCAGTTCTTC.

V and J are TRBV6-5 and TRBJ1-2; the D gene is possibly TRBD1 (5 bases). Germline CDR1 is MNHEY and CDR2 is SVGAGI. Between the trimmed V and J ends, which lost 5 bases and 5 bases, there was a span of 12 bases. The length of the CDR3 is 13 residues. DNA for the CDR3: TGTGCCAGCAGTGCGGGACCGATGTATGGCTACACCTTC. This gives the protein CASSAGPMYGYTF.